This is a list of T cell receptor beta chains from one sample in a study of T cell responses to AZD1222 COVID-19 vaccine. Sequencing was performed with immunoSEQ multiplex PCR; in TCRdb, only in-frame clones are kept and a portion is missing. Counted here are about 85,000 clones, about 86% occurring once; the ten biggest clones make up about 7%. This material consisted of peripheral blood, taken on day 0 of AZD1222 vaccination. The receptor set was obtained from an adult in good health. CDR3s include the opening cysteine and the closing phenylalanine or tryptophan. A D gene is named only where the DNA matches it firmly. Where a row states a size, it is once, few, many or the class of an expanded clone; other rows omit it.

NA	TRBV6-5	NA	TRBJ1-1	CASSMTGSNTEAFF	TGTGCCAGCAGTATGACGGGGTCGAACACTGAAGCTTTCTTT
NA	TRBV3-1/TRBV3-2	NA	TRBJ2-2	CASSQGVRFAGELFF	TGTGCCAGCAGCCAAGGGGTCAGGTTTGCCGGGGAGCTGTTTTTT
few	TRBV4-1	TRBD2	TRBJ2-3	CASSQRLAGGDTQYF	TGCGCCAGCAGCCAACGACTAGCGGGGGGCGATACGCAGTATTTT
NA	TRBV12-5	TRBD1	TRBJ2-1	CASGHGQGPYNEQFF	TGTGCTAGTGGTCACGGACAGGGCCCCTACAATGAGCAGTTCTTC
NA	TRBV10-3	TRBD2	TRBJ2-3	CAISESSGGAGDTQYF	TGTGCCATCAGTGAATCTAGCGGGGGGGCGGGAGATACGCAGTATTTT
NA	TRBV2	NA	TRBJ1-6	CATPGGLNSPLHF	TGTGCCACTCCCGGCGGGTTAAATTCACCCCTCCACTTT
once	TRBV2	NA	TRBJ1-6	CASSEGTSLGNSPLHF	TGTGCCAGCAGTGAAGGGACTTCCTTGGGGAATTCACCCCTCCACTTT
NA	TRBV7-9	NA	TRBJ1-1	CASSPNRVRTEAFF	TGTGCCAGCAGTCCAAACAGGGTTAGAACTGAAGCTTTCTTT
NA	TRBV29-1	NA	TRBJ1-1	CSVATGKTMNTEAFF	TGCAGCGTCGCTACCGGGAAAACCATGAACACTGAAGCTTTCTTT
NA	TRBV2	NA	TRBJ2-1	CASIVGRTKGDEQFF	TGTGCCAGCATTGTAGGTCGGACAAAAGGAGATGAGCAGTTCTTC
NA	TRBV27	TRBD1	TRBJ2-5	CASSFTGTGQETQYF	TGTGCCAGCAGTTTCACCGGGACAGGCCAAGAGACCCAGTACTTC
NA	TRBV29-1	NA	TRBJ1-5	CSVGDYSNQPQHF	TGCAGCGTTGGGGATTATAGCAATCAGCCCCAGCATTTT
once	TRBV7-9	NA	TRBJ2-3	CASSPGTDTQYF	TGTGCCAGCAGCCCAGGGACAGATACGCAGTATTTT
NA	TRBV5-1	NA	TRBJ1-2	CASSFGSGGNYGYTF	TGCGCCAGCAGCTTTGGGTCGGGAGGCAACTATGGCTACACCTTC
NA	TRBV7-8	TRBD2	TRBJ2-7	CASSLVIAGGPYEQYF	TGTGCCAGCAGCTTAGTTATAGCGGGAGGGCCCTACGAGCAGTACTTC
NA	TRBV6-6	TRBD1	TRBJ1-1	CASSAGQGREAFF	TGTGCCAGCAGTGCGGGACAGGGGCGAGAAGCTTTCTTT
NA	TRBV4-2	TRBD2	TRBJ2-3	CASSQGASGSTDTQYF	TGTGCCAGCAGCCAAGGGGCTAGCGGGAGCACAGATACGCAGTATTTT
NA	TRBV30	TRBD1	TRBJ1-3	CAWYYGTGSGNTIYF	TGTGCCTGGTACTATGGGACAGGTTCTGGAAACACCATATATTTT
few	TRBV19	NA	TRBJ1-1	CASSIGALNTEAFF	TGTGCCAGTAGTATAGGGGCATTGAACACTGAAGCTTTCTTT
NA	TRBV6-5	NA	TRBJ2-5	CASSYLGSGETQYF	TGTGCCAGCAGTTACCTTGGGTCAGGAGAGACCCAGTACTTC
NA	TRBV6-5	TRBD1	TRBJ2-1	CASPTQGAASEQFF	TGTGCCAGCCCTACCCAGGGGGCAGCCAGTGAGCAGTTCTTC
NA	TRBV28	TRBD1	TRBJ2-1	CASQTAGGALGNEQFF	TGTGCCAGCCAAACCGCAGGGGGCGCCCTAGGGAATGAGCAGTTCTTC
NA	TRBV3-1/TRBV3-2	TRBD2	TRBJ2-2	CASSATSGNTGELFF	TGTGCCAGCAGCGCTACTAGCGGGAACACCGGGGAGCTGTTTTTT
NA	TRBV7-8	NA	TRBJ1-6	CASSSIGRSPLSPLHF	TGTGCCAGCAGCTCTATAGGACGGTCCCCGTTGTCACCCCTCCACTTT
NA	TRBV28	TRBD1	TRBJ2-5	CASSSGGRETQYF	TGTGCCAGCAGTTCAGGGGGCCGGGAGACCCAGTACTTC
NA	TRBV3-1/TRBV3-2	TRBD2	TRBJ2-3	CASSQGLAGGIDTQYF	TGTGCCAGCAGCCAAGGACTAGCGGGGGGGATAGATACGCAGTATTTT
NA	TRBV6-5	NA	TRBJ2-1	CASSYLGNEQFF	TGTGCCAGCAGTTACCTGGGGAATGAGCAGTTCTTC
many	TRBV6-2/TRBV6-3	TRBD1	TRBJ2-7	CASSYSPQGAAYEQYF	TGTGCCAGCAGTTACTCTCCACAGGGGGCAGCCTACGAGCAGTACTTC
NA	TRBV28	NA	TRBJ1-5	CASRGGGEQPQHF	TGTGCCAGCAGGGGAGGGGGAGAACAGCCCCAGCATTTT
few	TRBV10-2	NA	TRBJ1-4	CASSGWGANEKLFF	TGCGCCAGCAGTGGTTGGGGAGCTAATGAAAAACTGTTTTTT
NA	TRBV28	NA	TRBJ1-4	CASSLPTGLGEKLFF	TGTGCCAGCAGTTTACCTACAGGGTTGGGGGAAAAACTGTTTTTT
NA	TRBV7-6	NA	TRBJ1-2	CASSLGQGGGYTF	TGTGCCAGCAGCTTAGGGCAGGGTGGAGGCTACACCTTC
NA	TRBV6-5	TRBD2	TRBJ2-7	CASKSGLAGREQYF	TGTGCCAGCAAGTCTGGACTAGCCGGCCGCGAGCAGTACTTC
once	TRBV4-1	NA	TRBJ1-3	CASSHPRETIYF	TGCGCCAGCAGCCATCCACGGGAAACCATATATTTT
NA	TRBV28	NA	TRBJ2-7	CASSLLIGSSSGDEQYF	TGTGCCAGCAGTTTACTGATTGGGAGTAGCTCGGGGGACGAGCAGTACTTC
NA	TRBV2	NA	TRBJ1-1	CASSETPGEDTEAFF	TGTGCCAGCAGTGAAACGCCAGGGGAGGACACTGAAGCTTTCTTT
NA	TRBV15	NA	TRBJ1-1	CATSRDLKGGTEAFF	TGTGCCACCAGCAGAGATCTTAAAGGGGGCACTGAAGCTTTCTTT
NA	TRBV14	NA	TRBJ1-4	CASSQTPGQNEKLFF	TGTGCCAGCAGCCAAACCCCCGGACAGAATGAAAAACTGTTTTTT
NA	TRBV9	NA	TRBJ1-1	CASSVVGTPNTEAFF	TGTGCCAGCAGCGTAGTAGGGACTCCGAACACTGAAGCTTTCTTT
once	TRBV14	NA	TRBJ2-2	CASSQGGTGELFF	TGTGCCAGCAGCCAAGGGGGAACCGGGGAGCTGTTTTTT
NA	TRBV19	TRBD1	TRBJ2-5	CASSNRTGRETQYF	TGTGCCAGTAGTAATAGGACAGGGCGGGAGACCCAGTACTTC
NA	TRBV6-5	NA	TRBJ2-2	CASSEGAGELFF	TGTGCCAGCTCGGAGGGTGCCGGGGAGCTGTTTTTT
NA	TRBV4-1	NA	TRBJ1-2	CASSQEEAGIQTNYGYTF	TGCGCCAGCAGCCAAGAAGAGGCGGGGATCCAAACTAACTATGGCTACACCTTC
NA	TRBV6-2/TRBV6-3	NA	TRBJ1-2	CASSYSERRDYGYTF	TGTGCCAGCAGTTACTCGGAGAGGAGGGACTATGGCTACACCTTC
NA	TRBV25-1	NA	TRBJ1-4	CASSPEGGLEKLFF	TGTGCCAGCAGTCCAGAAGGGGGGCTTGAAAAACTGTTTTTT
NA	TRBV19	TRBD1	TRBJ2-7	CASSLAGTATYEQYF	TGTGCCAGTAGTTTGGCCGGGACAGCTACCTACGAGCAGTACTTC
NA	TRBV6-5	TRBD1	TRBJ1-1	CASIAWDRGTEAFF	TGTGCCAGCATAGCTTGGGACAGGGGGACTGAAGCTTTCTTT